These 18 T cell receptor beta chains were sequenced from one sample in a study of spatial heterogeneity in lung cancer. Regarding the study as a whole: Counts of expanded alpha and beta TCRs within tumors tracked the tumor nonsynonymous mutation count.

The time point: sample taken at primary tumor resection. TCRdb re-analysed the 5' RACE reads in MiXCR, keeping a single row per CDR3 protein. The sample contains over 650 distinct CDR3 sequences, about two fifths of which appear only once. The antigens of these receptors remain unknown. Sample: lung tumor tissue, taken at surgery. The receptors derive from a male donor with early-stage non-small cell lung cancer.

By its share, this clonotype is hyperexpanded. This beta chain is a stray read from a library made for alpha chains; its abundance is not meaningful. The chain links TRBV7-9 to TRBJ2-1; the match to TRBD2 covers 9 bases. V trimming: 1 base; J trimming: 3 bases; junction bases outside the gene matches: 1. This CDR3 region has 15 residues. Per the germline V gene, CDR1 is SEHNR and CDR2 is FQNEAQ (reference sequence). The CDR3 nucleotides read TGTGCCAGCAGCTTAGGAGCGGGGGGCTACAATGAGCAGTTCTTC. Residues: CASSLGAGGYNEQFF.

To note about this clonotype: Because the library targeted alpha chains, this beta chain is an off-target read whose size means little. The DNA for the CDR3 is TGTGCCACCAGCACGGACAGCTACGAGCAGTACTTC. Protein sequence: CATSTDSYEQYF. V and J are TRBV24-1 and TRBJ2-7; D is possibly TRBD1 (6 bases). V was cut by 7 bases and J by 3 bases, with 9 bases left in between. CDR1 and CDR2 from the germline V gene are KGHDR and SFDVKD. This CDR3 region has 12 residues.

This clonotype has just a few counts. This beta chain is a stray sequence in a library constructed for alpha chains; its clone size is not meaningful. The gene calls are TRBV27 and TRBJ2-2; TRBD2 might be the D (5 bases). Trimming removed 4 bases at V and 6 bases at J, with 6 bases between. Per the germline V gene, CDR1 is MNHEY and CDR2 is SMNVEV (reference sequence). The CDR3 loop spans 12 amino acids. CDR3 amino acids: CASSSRAGELFF. The CDR3 DNA sequence: TGTGCCAGCAGTTCGAGGGCCGGGGAGCTGTTTTTT.

To note about this clonotype: This beta chain came through as a stray read in a library set up for alpha chains, and its size says little. The gene calls are TRBV7-2 and TRBJ1-5, with D uncertain. There are 15 residues in the CDR3. V lost 5 bases and J 2 bases, leaving 13 bases between the germline ends. Germline CDR1 SGHTA, CDR2 FQGNSA. The CDR3 here is CASSPHDTGNQPQHF. CDR3 nucleotides: TGTGCCAGCAGCCCCCACGACACTGGCAATCAGCCCCAGCATTTT.

In its sample, this clonotype ranks as large. This beta chain represents an off-target read in a library built for alpha chains; its size is of limited meaning. The chain recombines TRBV28 with TRBJ2-7; 10 nucleotides agree with TRBD1. The CDR3 extends over 13 amino acids. Germline V gene data show CDR1 as MDHEN and CDR2 as SYDVKM. V dropped 7 bases and J dropped 6; count of bases not matched to a gene: 6. As DNA, the CDR3 is TGTGCCAGCATCGCGGACAGGGGGTCCGAGCAGTACTTC. Encoded protein: CASIADRGSEQYF.

Regarding this clonotype: Because the library targeted alpha chains, this beta chain is an off-target read whose size means little. The rearrangement joins TRBV14 to TRBJ2-5; 8 bases agree with TRBD1. Trimming removed 1 base from V and 3 bases from J; junction bases left unmatched: 1. The V gene's germline CDR1 is SGHDN and CDR2 FVKESK. CDR3 length: 14 residues. CDR3 DNA sequence: TGTGCCAGCAGCCAAGCGGACAGGGAAGAGACCCAGTACTTC. Residues: CASSQADREETQYF.

This clonotype is large. A library made for alpha chains picked up this beta chain off target, so its size means little. The chain is built from TRBV6-2 or TRBV6-3 and TRBJ1-2; no definite D call. Germline V lookup: CDR1 MNHEY, CDR2 SVGEGT. The V and J ends lost 0 bases and 7 bases respectively, with 9 bases between them. CDR3 size: 13 residues. In nucleotides, the CDR3 is TGTGCCAGCAGTTACTCGATATGGGGTGGCTACACCTTC. This gives the protein CASSYSIWGGYTF.

Regarding this clonotype: This beta chain appears as a stray read in a library generated for alpha chains; its size is not informative. The chain has TRBV27 and TRBJ1-4; D is unclear. The V end was cut by 5 bases, the J end by 3 bases, with 13 bases between. The germline V gene encodes CDR1 MNHEY and CDR2 SMNVEV (reference sequence). This CDR3 spans 15 amino acids. The CDR3 DNA sequence: TGTGCCAGCAGTCCTTCCCGCGTCTCTAATGAAAAACTGTTTTTT. Protein product: CASSPSRVSNEKLFF.

As regards this clonotype: Being off target in a library aimed at alpha chains, this beta chain has a size of little meaning. The rearrangement joins TRBV24-1 to TRBJ2-2, with TRBD1 identical over 8 bases. J gave up 6 bases and V 9 bases, and 5 bases lay outside the gene matches. The CDR3 sequence is 13 residues long. The germline V gene has CDR1 KGHDR and CDR2 SFDVKD. CDR3: CATGTGRSGELFF. In DNA, the CDR3 is TGTGCCACCGGGACAGGAAGGTCCGGGGAGCTGTTTTTT.

Concerning this clonotype: This beta chain appears as a stray read in a library generated for alpha chains; its size is not informative. This chain links TRBV6-2 or TRBV6-3 with TRBJ2-2; 7 bases line up with TRBD1. CDR3 size: 16 residues. Germline-derived CDR1 and CDR2 are MNHEY and SVGEGT. V lost 6 bases to trimming and J lost 4 bases; unmatched junction nucleotides: 11. CDR3 sequence: CASSLQQGSVTGELFF. The DNA for the CDR3 is TGTGCCAGCAGCCTTCAACAGGGGTCGGTCACCGGGGAGCTGTTTTTT.

In the case of this clonotype: The size of this beta chain means little, since it is a stray read in a library made for alpha chains. The rearrangement joins TRBV23-1 to TRBJ2-1; no firm D call. TRBV23-1 is sorted into the ORF group, with uncertain function. V was pared by 2 bases and J by 0 bases, with 11 bases between. This CDR3 is 16 amino acids long. The CDR3 loop reads CASSQPAKSSYNEQFF. CDR3 coding DNA: TGCGCCAGCAGTCAACCTGCGAAAAGCTCCTACAATGAGCAGTTCTTC.

Worth noting for this clonotype: This beta chain came through as a stray read in a library set up for alpha chains, and its size says little. The chain joins TRBV6-6 to TRBJ2-3; 12 bases are a match to TRBD2. The CDR3 runs 15 residues. CDR1 MNHNY and CDR2 SVGAGI come from the germline V gene (reference sequence). Losses at the gene ends were 6 bases for V and 1 base for J; bases not matched to a gene: 2. The CDR3 loop is CASRGLAGRTDTQYF. The CDR3 region has the DNA TGTGCCAGCAGGGGACTAGCGGGCCGCACAGATACGCAGTATTTT.

Points on this clonotype: This beta chain slipped into a library made for alpha chains as a stray read, so its size is not meaningful. The rearrangement joins TRBV4-1 to TRBJ2-3; D gene unclear. The CDR3 is 16 amino acids. Germline lookup yields CDR1 MGHRA and CDR2 YSYEKL. The germline V and J ends were trimmed by 4 bases and 4 bases, with 18 bases remaining between them. The CDR3 DNA follows: TGCGCCAGCAGCCTCCCTCCACCCCCTCTTGCAGATACGCAGTATTTT. Residues: CASSLPPPPLADTQYF.

For this clonotype: Since it is a stray read in a library aimed at alpha chains, this beta chain has a size that is not meaningful. The rearrangement uses TRBV28 and TRBJ2-5; D is uncertain. The CDR3 is 14 residues long. Germline CDR1 is MDHEN and CDR2 is SYDVKM. The ends were cut back, 4 bases at V and 1 base at J, with 10 bases in the middle. The DNA for the CDR3 is TGTGCCAGCAGTTCGGCCCAGATCCAAGAGACCCAGTACTTC. Amino acids: CASSSAQIQETQYF.

This clonotype was detected only a few times. Because this beta chain is a stray read in a library intended to capture alpha chains, its abundance should not be given much weight. This rearrangement joins TRBV12-3 or TRBV12-4 to TRBJ1-5; no definite D call. CDR3 length: 12 residues. The ends were cut back, 3 bases at V and 6 bases at J, with 6 bases in the middle. The CDR3 here is CASSFAGQPQHF. CDR3 DNA: TGTGCCAGCAGTTTCGCCGGTCAGCCCCAGCATTTT.

Within the sample, this clonotype is large (0.1 to 1%). As an off-target read in a library built for alpha chains, this beta chain has a frequency of little significance. CDR3 sequence: CASSGQLQETQYF. CDR3 in DNA: TGTGCCAGCAGTGGACAGCTCCAAGAGACCCAGTACTTC. The chain employs TRBV2 and TRBJ2-5; D is possibly TRBD1 (5 bases). This CDR3 is built from 13 residues. V dropped 4 bases and J dropped 1 base, with 7 bases sitting between them. Germline V gene lookup returns CDR1 SNHLY and CDR2 FYNNEI. The full variable domain, rest sourced from reference TRBV2 and TRBJ2-5, is EPEVTQTPSHQVTQMGQEVILRCVPISNHLYFYWYRQILGQKVEFLVSFYNNEISEKSEIFDDQFSVERPDGSNFTLKIRSTKLEDSAMYFCASSGQLQETQYFGPGTRLLVL.

A remark on this clonotype: A library made for alpha chains picked up this beta chain off target, so its size means little. The chain is built from TRBV27 and TRBJ2-3, with 7 bases identical to TRBD1. CDR1 and CDR2 (germline): MNHEY, SMNVEV (reference sequence). CDR3 length equals 14 residues. V lost 6 bases to trimming and J lost 2 bases; unmatched junction nucleotides: 5. CDR3 residues: CASRTGQFTDTQYF. CDR3 in DNA: TGTGCCAGCAGAACGGGACAGTTCACAGATACGCAGTATTTT.

This clonotype rates as large (0.1 to 1%). Since it is a stray read in a library aimed at alpha chains, this beta chain has a size that is not meaningful. The chain couples TRBV6-6 to TRBJ2-7; 11 bases fit TRBD1. The CDR3 runs to 15 residues. The V and J ends lost 6 bases and 4 bases, in that order; junction bases with no gene match: 8. Germline assignment: CDR1 MNHNY and CDR2 SVGAGI (reference sequence). The CDR3 DNA follows: TGTGCCAGCAGGGACAGGACAGGGGGCCAATACGAGCAGTACTTC. Its protein is CASRDRTGGQYEQYF.